A single T cell receptor (beta chain) is shown here with its context. Enrollment of patients from Seattle took place during active infection, with longitudinal follow-up. These data belong to a study of blood T cell repertoires in COVID-19. Study background: Samples representing acute and convalescent COVID-19 were sourced from the United States, Italy and Spain. T cells, B-cell-depleted T cells, or PBMCs supplied cDNA or gDNA.

Original analysis: Amplification of reference gene primers provided the estimated nucleated cell counts. The table came from immunoSEQ multiplex PCR; TCRdb's copy has only in-frame clones and leaves some out. V and J calls and clone size are copied from that table; D and trimming were computed from the DNA. The table shows under 400,000 clones, with 90% occurring only once. This receptor was identified in a woman aged 25 to 39 with COVID-19, enrolled during active disease. Sequencing was performed on peripheral blood.

DNA of the CDR3: TGTGCCATCAGTGGTACACAGGGGGTTGGAAACACCATATATTTT. Protein: CAISGTQGVGNTIYF. The chain joins TRBV10-3 to TRBJ1-3; 8 nucleotides match TRBD1. CDR3 length: 15 residues. Losses at the gene ends were 4 bases for V and 3 bases for J; bases not matched to a gene: 5. Germline CDR1 ENHRY, CDR2 SYGVKD.